Listed below are T cell receptor beta chains from one sample, sequenced in a study of blood T cell repertoires in COVID-19. The method was immunoSEQ multiplex PCR; TCRdb's version includes in-frame clones alone and lacks a portion of them. The sample consists of around 85,000 clones, more than 75% of them appearing once. The sample taken for sequencing was peripheral blood. The receptor source for this set is a man aged 45-65 years with active COVID-19. Each CDR3 is given with its conserved first and last residue. D genes are given only for firm matches. Where a row states a size, it is once, few, many or the class of an expanded clone; other rows omit it.

V gene,D gene,J gene,clone size,CDR3 DNA,CDR3 protein
TRBV3-1/TRBV3-2,TRBD1,TRBJ2-7,few,TGTGCCAGCAGCCGAGGGACGGGGACAGGGGCTGGGTACGAGCAGTACTTC,CASSRGTGTGAGYEQYF
TRBV6-5,TRBD2,TRBJ2-7,-,TGTGCCAGCAGTTACTCTTGGACTAGCGGGTACGAGCAGTACTTC,CASSYSWTSGYEQYF
TRBV24-1,-,TRBJ1-1,once,TGTGCCACCAGTGATTTACAAACCGACAAAGAAGCTTTCTTT,CATSDLQTDKEAFF
TRBV7-3,-,TRBJ2-7,-,TGTGCCAGCAGCCCCTCCGGGAGATACGAGCAGTACTTC,CASSPSGRYEQYF
TRBV5-1,-,TRBJ1-4,-,TGCGCCAGCAGGACAGGAACGGGGGGTGAAAAACTGTTTTTT,CASRTGTGGEKLFF
TRBV7-2,TRBD1,TRBJ1-1,-,TGTGCCAGCAGCGTACAGGGGTTGGTCACTGAAGCTTTCTTT,CASSVQGLVTEAFF
TRBV5-3,TRBD2,TRBJ2-1,-,TGTGCCAGAAGCTTGGGGGTAGCGGGCTCCTACAATGAGCAGTTCTTC,CARSLGVAGSYNEQFF
TRBV2,TRBD2,TRBJ2-5,-,TGTGCCAGCAGTGATAAACGGTCTAGCGGAAAAGAGACCCAGTACTTC,CASSDKRSSGKETQYF
TRBV12-1,-,TRBJ2-1,-,TGTGCCAGCAGCTTCGGACAGGGGGACTACAATGAGCAGTTCTTC,CASSFGQGDYNEQFF
TRBV12-3/TRBV12-4,-,TRBJ2-1,-,TGTGCCAGCAGTTTAGCGGGAGTCAATGAGCAGTTCTTC,CASSLAGVNEQFF
TRBV19,TRBD1,TRBJ2-7,-,TGTGCCAGTAGTATAGATCCGGTTAAGACAGGGGGCGACTACGAGCAGTACTTC,CASSIDPVKTGGDYEQYF
TRBV11-1,-,TRBJ1-3,-,TGTGCCAGCAGCTTGTACCGGGACTCTGGAAACACCATATATTTT,CASSLYRDSGNTIYF
TRBV3-1/TRBV3-2,-,TRBJ2-1,-,TGTGCCAGCAGAGGGGACTGGAGCTCCTACAATGAGCAGTTCTTC,CASRGDWSSYNEQFF
TRBV2,TRBD1,TRBJ2-7,-,TGTGCCAGCAGTGAGCTCCTGGGACAGGGAACGGGGGAGCAGTACTTC,CASSELLGQGTGEQYF
TRBV18,-,TRBJ2-7,-,TGTGCCAGCTCACCTGACAGCTACGAGCAGTACTTC,CASSPDSYEQYF
TRBV5-1,-,TRBJ2-5,-,TGCGCCAGCAGCCCCGGACAGCTCCAAGAGACCCAGTACTTC,CASSPGQLQETQYF
TRBV2,TRBD1,TRBJ1-4,-,TGTGCCAGCAGCAAGGACAGGGGGCGTGAAAAACTGTTTTTT,CASSKDRGREKLFF
TRBV5-5,-,TRBJ2-3,-,TGTGCCAGCAGCTCCGGGACACTCACAGATACGCAGTATTTT,CASSSGTLTDTQYF
TRBV28,-,TRBJ1-4,-,TGTGCCAGCAGTACTACAGGGTTAAGGGAAAAACTGTTTTTT,CASSTTGLREKLFF
TRBV21-1,-,TRBJ1-1,-,TGTGCCAGCAGCAAAGGTGGCAGGGCGATCCGGTGCACTGAAGCTTTCTTT,CASSKGGRAIRCTEAFF
TRBV9,TRBD1,TRBJ1-5,-,TGTGCCGGGAGGACAGGGGGCATTCAGCCCCAGCATTTT,CAGRTGGIQPQHF
TRBV5-4,-,TRBJ2-5,-,TGTGCCAGCAGCTCCCCTCGAGCGGACTCCCTCGGGACCCAGTACTTC,CASSSPRADSLGTQYF
TRBV6-4,-,TRBJ2-1,-,TGTGCCAGCAGTGAGGATCCTAGCTCCTACAATGAGCAGTTCTTC,CASSEDPSSYNEQFF
TRBV4-2,-,TRBJ2-3,-,TGTGCCAGCACAAAAGGGGGTGGAGATACGCAGTATTTT,CASTKGGGDTQYF
TRBV6-6,TRBD1,TRBJ1-5,-,TGTGCCAGTACCCGGGACAGGGCTTATCAGCCCCAGCATTTT,CASTRDRAYQPQHF
TRBV7-2,-,TRBJ2-1,-,TGTGCCAGCAGCTTAGCGTCTCATTTGTCCGCACTGGCCTACAATGAGCAGTTCTTC,CASSLASHLSALAYNEQFF
TRBV29-1,-,TRBJ2-1,-,TGCAGCGTTCCGGGGGAACGCTCCTACAATGAGCAGTTCTTC,CSVPGERSYNEQFF
TRBV4-1,TRBD2,TRBJ2-3,once,TGCGCCAGCAGTCCAAGGATCACTAGCGCAAGGGACACAGATACGCAGTATTTT,CASSPRITSARDTDTQYF
TRBV7-2,-,TRBJ2-5,once,TGTGCCAGCGGATACGGGAGACAAGAGACCCAGTACTTC,CASGYGRQETQYF
TRBV7-7,TRBD1,TRBJ2-5,-,TGTGCTAGCAGCTTAGGACCGACAGGGCAAGAGACCCAGTACTTC,CASSLGPTGQETQYF
TRBV6-1,-,TRBJ1-6,-,TGTGCCAGCAGTGAAACATTCGGGCGGGCACCCCTCCACTTT,CASSETFGRAPLHF
TRBV2,TRBD1,TRBJ1-5,-,TGTGCCAGCAGGGACAGGGGGGCGGGCCAGCCCCAGCATTTT,CASRDRGAGQPQHF
TRBV28,-,TRBJ2-2,-,TGTGCCAGCAGTTCTTCCCCCCGGGGGGAGCTGTTTTTT,CASSSSPRGELFF
TRBV2,-,TRBJ1-2,-,TGTGCCAGCAGTGGCAGGCTTATATATGGCTACACCTTC,CASSGRLIYGYTF
TRBV19,TRBD1,TRBJ1-2,-,TGTGCCAGTAGTTGGGACAGGGGGAACTATGGCTACACCTTC,CASSWDRGNYGYTF
TRBV6-5,TRBD1,TRBJ1-5,-,TGTGCCAGCAGTTCCGGGACAGGGTTCAATCAGCCCCAGCATTTT,CASSSGTGFNQPQHF
TRBV28,TRBD1,TRBJ2-2,once,TGTGCCAGCAGTTTTTTGGGACAGGGGGGCACCGGGGAGCTGTTTTTT,CASSFLGQGGTGELFF